The 3 T cell receptor beta chains in this list originate from one sample, sequenced in a study of blood T cell repertoires in COVID-19. Sequencing used immunoSEQ multiplex PCR; TCRdb keeps in-frame clones, though not all of them. The sample yields 220,000 or so clones, approximately 83% seen once. Specimen: peripheral blood. The origin of the receptors is a woman in her 30s who had recovered from COVID-19.

V usage is TRBV2 and J usage is TRBJ2-7, with D tentatively TRBD2 (6 bases). Looked up from germline, CDR1 is SNHLY and CDR2 is FYNNEI. Deletions cut 3 bases from V and 2 bases from J, with 11 bases between. The CDR3 runs 14 residues. As DNA, the CDR3 is TGTGCCAGCAGTGATAGGGAGGCCACCTACGAGCAGTACTTC. Protein: CASSDREATYEQYF.

V is TRBV13 and J is TRBJ2-1; tentative D call: TRBD1 (5 bases). Trimming took off 5 bases at V and 8 bases at J, with 13 bases between the two ends. This CDR3 is 13 amino acids long. CDR1 is PRHDT and CDR2 is FYEKMQ in the germline V gene (reference sequence). The CDR3 spells CASSPQVGHEQFF. CDR3 nucleotide sequence: TGTGCCAGCAGCCCACAGGTAGGGCATGAGCAGTTCTTC.

This chain uses TRBV7-5 with TRBJ2-2; the table gives TRBD2 as D, unverified against the DNA. TRBV7-5 is a pseudogene locus. The CDR3 spans 19 residues. This chain's CDR3 is CVRSLLAGGHRVNTGELFF. CDR3 nucleotides: TGTGTCAGAAGCTTACTAGCGGGAGGGCATCGCGTGAACACCGGGGAGCTGTTTTTT.